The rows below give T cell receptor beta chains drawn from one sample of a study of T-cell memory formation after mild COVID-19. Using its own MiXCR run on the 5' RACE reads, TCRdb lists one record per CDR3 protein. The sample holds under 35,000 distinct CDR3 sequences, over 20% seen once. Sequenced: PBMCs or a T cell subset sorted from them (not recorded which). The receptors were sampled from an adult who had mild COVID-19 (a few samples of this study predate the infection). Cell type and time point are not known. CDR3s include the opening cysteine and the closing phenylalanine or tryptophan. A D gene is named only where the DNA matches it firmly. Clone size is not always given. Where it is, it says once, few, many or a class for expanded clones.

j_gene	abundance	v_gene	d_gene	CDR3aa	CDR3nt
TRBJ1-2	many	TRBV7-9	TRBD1	CASSHRGYDYGYTF	TGTGCCAGCAGCCACAGGGGGTATGACTATGGCTACACCTTC
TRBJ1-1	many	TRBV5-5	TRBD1	CASSLDRGTEAFF	TGTGCCAGCAGCTTAGACAGGGGCACTGAAGCTTTCTTT
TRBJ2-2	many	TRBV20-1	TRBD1	CSARDRNRGRGGGELFF	TGCAGTGCTAGAGATCGAAACAGGGGGCGCGGTGGCGGGGAGCTGTTTTTT
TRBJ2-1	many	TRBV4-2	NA	CASSQDPGNEQFF	TGTGCCAGCAGCCAAGATCCGGGCAATGAGCAGTTCTTC
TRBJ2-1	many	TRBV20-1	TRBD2	CSARFRTSGRVRENEQFF	TGCAGTGCTAGATTTCGGACTAGCGGGAGAGTTCGTGAAAATGAGCAGTTCTTC
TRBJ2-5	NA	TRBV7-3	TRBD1	CASSSTGGQGETQYF	TGTGCCAGCAGCTCGACAGGGGGCCAAGGGGAGACCCAGTACTTC
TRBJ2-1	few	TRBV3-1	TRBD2	CASSPNLLPGGYEQFF	TGTGCCAGCAGCCCCAACCTCCTACCGGGAGGGTATGAGCAGTTCTTC
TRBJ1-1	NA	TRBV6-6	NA	CASSNQVDAEAFF	TGTGCCAGCAGTAATCAGGTTGACGCTGAAGCTTTCTTT
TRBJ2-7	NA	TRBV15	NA	CATSRDLAHEQYF	TGTGCCACCAGCAGAGATTTGGCTCACGAGCAGTACTTC
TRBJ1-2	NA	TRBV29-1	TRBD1	CSVEGQGLVNYGYTF	TGCAGCGTTGAGGGACAGGGTTTGGTGAACTATGGCTACACCTTC
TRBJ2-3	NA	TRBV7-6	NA	CASTDYTDTQYF	TGTGCCAGCACCGACTACACAGATACGCAGTATTTT
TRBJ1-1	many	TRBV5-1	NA	CASSLGTALNTEAFF	TGCGCCAGCAGCTTGGGGACAGCCCTTAACACTGAAGCTTTCTTT
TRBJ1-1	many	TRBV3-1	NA	CASSQGQENTEAFF	TGTGCCAGCAGCCAAGGACAGGAGAACACTGAAGCTTTCTTT
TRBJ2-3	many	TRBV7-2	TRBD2	CASSLDGTSGRVWPDTQYF	TGTGCCAGCAGCTTAGATGGGACTAGCGGGAGAGTTTGGCCAGATACGCAGTATTTT
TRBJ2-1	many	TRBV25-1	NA	CASSPLEGAVNEQFF	TGTGCCAGCAGTCCCTTGGAAGGGGCGGTCAATGAGCAGTTCTTC
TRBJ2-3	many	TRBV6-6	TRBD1	CASSSSSGGFADTQYF	TGTGCCAGCAGTTCGTCCTCAGGGGGCTTCGCAGATACGCAGTATTTT
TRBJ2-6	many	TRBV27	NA	CASRAVGSSISGANVLTF	TGTGCCAGCAGGGCGGTGGGTAGCTCCATCTCTGGGGCCAACGTCCTGACTTTC
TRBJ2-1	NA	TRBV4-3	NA	CASSQAANKGGEQFF	TGCGCCAGCAGCCAAGCCGCTAACAAAGGCGGTGAGCAGTTCTTC
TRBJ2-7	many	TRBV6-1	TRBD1	CASSETKYRGLSYEQYF	TGTGCCAGCAGTGAAACAAAGTACAGGGGGCTCTCCTACGAGCAGTACTTC